The TCR beta chain described here comes from a study of Tregs in tolerant kidney transplant recipients (dated by TCRdb to between 2018 and 2021). With respect to the entire study: Related donors were used in the transplants with nonmyeloablative bone marrow transplantation, and mixed chimerism was transient in the human trials. TCRbeta sequencing was used in the study to identify donor-specific regulatory T cells before combined kidney and bone marrow transplantation, and the identified cells were then tracked after transplant.

Counted from cysteine to phenylalanine, this CDR3 has 13 amino acids. Shown are 30 bases from within the CDR3, in frame from base 1. Sequences LNHDA (CDR1) and SQIVND (CDR2) are obtained from the germline V gene (reference sequence). V lost 7 bases and J lost 8 bases; the stretch between them is 15 bases long. In the case of this clone: Its antigen has not been determined. Read sequence stops 3 residues before the CDR3 end, and the germline J gene provides the missing end.

The study at large found these results: Biological reproducibility was not directly addressed, though technical replication error appeared minimal. Donor-specific Treg expansion was found to exceed global Treg expansion in tolerant patients, suggesting antigen-driven rather than nonspecific expansion. For some patients the PCR primers changed over time, which made it impossible to compare the samples from those patients at the nucleotide level. The study was limited by small patient numbers, and the findings need validation in larger populations and under other immunosuppression protocols. Expanding Tregs with activated donor B cells appeared to identify the most biologically relevant and donor-specific TCRbeta repertoire.

This sample's time point label indicates: blood sample drawn before combined kidney and bone marrow transplant. Thawed PBMCs were FACS-sorted into unstimulated Tregs (CD4+CD25+CD127-), CD4+ non-Tregs (CD4+CD25-), CD4 cells and CD8 cells. The patients were a handful of recipients of combined kidney and bone marrow transplants from the ITN036ST trial, and samples were available only from these trial subjects. Healthy control blood was separated into PBMCs by Ficoll density gradient and cryopreserved, and patient PBMCs were collected both before and after transplant. Genomic DNA was extracted from sorted cells with the QIAGEN DNeasy Blood and Tissue Kit for TCRbeta CDR3 sequencing. High-throughput TCRbeta CDR3 sequencing was carried out commercially through immunoSEQ, with PCR amplification with bias correction and internal controls included. In the source study's methods: Unique productive TCRbeta sequences were defined by CDR3 nucleotide sequence when primers matched and otherwise by CDR3 amino acid sequence together with Vbeta and Jbeta genes. To correct sorting error, sequences shared between sorted populations at a frequency ratio of 2:1 or less were removed; the rest were assigned to the higher population. Donor-reactive sequences were defined as at least 5-fold expanded in CFSE-low cells versus unstimulated cells, with frequency of at least 0.01% in CFSE-low cells. Repertoire divergence was quantified by Jensen-Shannon divergence using the top 100 TCRbeta sequences ranked by frequency. For any sample with multiple sequencing runs, sorting error was corrected in each run separately before the runs were pooled. Here the immuneACCESS table is served through TCRdb, limited to in-frame sequences with V and J called. Missing clones are a known gap in these copies; in checked studies unresolved V genes cover under half, and the rest lacks a known reason. V, J and clone size were drawn from that table, and D and trimming were deduced from the DNA. In this sample's table one finds about 52,000 clones. 0.83% of the sample rests with the top ten.

This clonotype originated in a human donor who received a combined kidney and bone marrow transplant. In this chain, TRBV19 is recombined with TRBJ2-1; no D segment can be confidently identified. Sample: CD4+ T cells from blood, taken before the transplant. The CDR3 is CASKLRVRDEQFF. The CDR3 DNA, read in part, is TGTGCCAGTAAACTAAGAGTACGGGATGAG.